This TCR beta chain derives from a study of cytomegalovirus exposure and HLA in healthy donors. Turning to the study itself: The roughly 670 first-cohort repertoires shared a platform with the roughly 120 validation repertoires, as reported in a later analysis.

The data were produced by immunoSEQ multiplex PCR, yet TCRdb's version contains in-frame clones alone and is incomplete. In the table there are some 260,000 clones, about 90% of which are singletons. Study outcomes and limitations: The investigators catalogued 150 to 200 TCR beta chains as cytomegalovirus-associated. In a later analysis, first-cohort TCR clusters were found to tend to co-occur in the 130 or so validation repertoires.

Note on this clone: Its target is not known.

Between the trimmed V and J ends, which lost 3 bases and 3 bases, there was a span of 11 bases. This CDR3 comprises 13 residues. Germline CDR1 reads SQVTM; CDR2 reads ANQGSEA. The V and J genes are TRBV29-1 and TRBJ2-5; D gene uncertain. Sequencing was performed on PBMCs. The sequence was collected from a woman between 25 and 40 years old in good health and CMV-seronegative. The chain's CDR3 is CSVDLGLEETQYF. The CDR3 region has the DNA TGCAGCGTTGATTTGGGTTTGGAAGAGACCCAGTACTTC.